In this sample, the clone carrying this T cell receptor beta chain turned up once. The record originates from a study of immune evolution from preneoplasia to lung adenocarcinoma. The CDR3 runs 14 residues. V was clipped by 4 bases and J by 5 bases; unmatched bases: 4. Germline V gene sequence: CDR1 SGHTS, CDR2 YDEGEE. The repertoire was sequenced with immunoSEQ multiplex PCR; TCRdb's copy has only in-frame clones and lacks some. The profile shows about 2,000 clones, around 72% of them singletons. V gene TRBV5-8 combines with J gene TRBJ2-4; 9 bases match TRBD2. Source material: FFPE minimally invasive lung adenocarcinoma tissue. The receptor was isolated from a person between 55 and 80 years old with lung adenocarcinoma. The CDR3 protein is CASSPRTSENIQYF. For the CDR3, the DNA is TGTGCCAGCAGCCCCCGGACTAGCGAAAACATTCAGTACTTC.